Below are 10 T cell receptor beta chains sequenced from a single sample in a study of beta chain features in type 1 diabetes. Sequenced material consisted of expressed TCRB transcripts (all of the isolated RNA was reverse transcribed). Data came from immunoSEQ multiplex PCR; TCRdb stores just in-frame clones and leaves some out. Of 200,000 to 250,000 clones in the sample, roughly a tenth are singletons; the top ten hold 1% to 1.5%. Sequencing was done on a sample of central memory CD4+ T cells from blood. The receptors originated from a man aged 18 to 35 in good health.

This clone was counted only a few times. CDR3 sequence: CASRLTSGSPDEQFF. The CDR3 DNA is TGTGCCAGCAGACTTACTAGCGGGTCTCCGGATGAGCAGTTCTTC. The chain recombines TRBV2 with TRBJ2-1, with 9 nucleotides matching TRBD2. V gave up 6 bases and J gave up 8 bases; unmatched junction bases: 11. In germline, CDR1 is SNHLY, CDR2 FYNNEI. The CDR3 covers 15 residues. The full variable domain, with the rest looked up from reference TRBV2 and TRBJ2-1, is EPEVTQTPSHQVTQMGQEVILRCVPISNHLYFYWYRQILGQKVEFLVSFYNNEISEKSEIFDDQFSVERPDGSNFTLKIRSTKLEDSAMYFCASRLTSGSPDEQFFGPGTRLTVL.

V usage is TRBV4-2 and J usage is TRBJ1-1, with D perhaps TRBD1 (5 bases). The CDR3 runs to 14 residues. V was trimmed by 1 base and J by 1 base, leaving 7 bases between them. Looked up from germline, CDR1 is LGHNA and CDR2 is YNFKEQ. CDR3 residues: CASSQVGQNTEAFF. CDR3 DNA sequence: TGTGCCAGCAGCCAAGTCGGACAGAACACTGAAGCTTTCTTT.

The chain links TRBV29-1 to TRBJ1-5, with D hard to call. Trimming removed 4 bases at V and 0 bases at J, with 7 bases between. Germline V gene lookup returns CDR1 SQVTM and CDR2 ANQGSEA. The CDR3 is 13 amino acids. CDR3 in DNA: TGCAGCGTTGCCGGGGATAGCAATCAGCCCCAGCATTTT. This sequence encodes CSVAGDSNQPQHF.

This clone has a handful of counts. The rearrangement joins TRBV7-7 to TRBJ2-6; possible D gene TRBD2, 6 bases. CDR3 length: 15 amino acids. CDR1 and CDR2 (germline): SSHAT, FNYEAQ (reference sequence). With 4 bases removed from V and 1 base from J, the gap between germline ends came to 8 bases. The DNA of the CDR3 is TGTGCCAGCAGCTCTGGGACTTCTGGGGCCAACGTCCTGACTTTC. Translating it yields CASSSGTSGANVLTF.

The chain joins TRBV10-1 to TRBJ2-1; D unclear. The V gene lost 5 bases and the J gene lost 2 bases, with 13 bases spanning the gap. CDR1 and CDR2 from the germline V gene are WNHNN and SYGVQD (reference sequence). CDR3 length: 15 residues. CDR3 sequence reads: CASSPRQRPYNEQFF. Here the CDR3 DNA reads TGCGCCAGCAGTCCCCGACAAAGGCCCTACAATGAGCAGTTCTTC.

The V call is TRBV7-3, the J call TRBJ2-1; D not resolved. This CDR3 has 13 amino acids. Trimming removed 5 bases from V and 6 bases from J, with 11 bases in between. Germline assignment: CDR1 SGHTA and CDR2 FQGTGA. CDR3 bases: TGTGCCAGCAGCCCTCTCCGTCGCAATGAGCAGTTCTTC. This translates into CASSPLRRNEQFF.

This clone was seen at least ten times. This sequence joins TRBV25-1 and TRBJ2-7; D perhaps matches TRBD2 (6 bases). Trimming took off 4 bases at V and 0 bases at J, with 7 bases between the two ends. The germline CDR1 and CDR2 sequences are MGHDK and SYGVNS. The CDR3 loop spans 13 amino acids. The CDR3 coding sequence is TGTGCCAGCAGTGTGGGGGGCTCCTACGAGCAGTACTTC. It encodes CASSVGGSYEQYF.

This clone was counted ten times or more. This chain joins TRBV9 and TRBJ2-1, with 8 bases lining up with TRBD2. This CDR3 region has 15 residues. Germline V gives CDR1 SGDLS, CDR2 YYNGEE. The junction had 11 bases not matched to a gene; V was cut back by 5 bases and J by 7 bases. The chain's CDR3 is CASRQAGAEGNEQFF. The CDR3 DNA follows: TGTGCCAGCAGACAAGCGGGAGCGGAGGGAAATGAGCAGTTCTTC.

The CDR3 region has the DNA TGTGCCTGGAGTGGGCAGCTCGAGCAGTACTTC. Translation gives CAWSGQLEQYF. The rearrangement joins TRBV30 to TRBJ2-5; D unresolved. TRBJ2-7 explains the end of the DNA better; the J call may be wrong. Germline CDR1 and CDR2: GTSNPN and SVGIG (reference sequence). This CDR3 region has 11 residues.

In this sample, this clone turned up a few times. The rearrangement joins TRBV30 to TRBJ1-1; D is uncertain. This CDR3 region has 13 residues. V lost 0 bases and J lost 4, with 9 bases in between. Germline V lookup: CDR1 GTSNPN, CDR2 SVGIG (reference sequence). The CDR3 region has the DNA TGTGCCTGGAGTGTATCTAGAGCCACTGAAGCTTTCTTT. Protein sequence: CAWSVSRATEAFF.